The present T cell receptor (beta chain) was sequenced within a study of beta chain features in type 1 diabetes. In germline, CDR1 is MDHEN, CDR2 SYDVKM. The CDR3 extends over 16 amino acids. V lost 2 bases and J 2 bases, leaving 13 bases between the germline ends. The study reverse transcribed the entire isolated RNA, so it sequenced expressed TCRB transcripts. Here immunoSEQ multiplex PCR was the method, and the copy in TCRdb shows in-frame clones only, minus some. The sample has approximately 380,000 clones, more than 12% seen once; the top ten hold approximately 0.02%. The chain carries TRBV28 and TRBJ1-5; no firm D call. The sequenced material came from naive CD4+ T cells from blood. This clonotype was obtained from a woman younger than 30 in good health. The CDR3 spells CASSLGGYWGNQPQHF. The CDR3 nucleotides read TGTGCCAGCAGTTTAGGAGGATACTGGGGCAATCAGCCCCAGCATTTT.